These 8 T cell receptor beta chains were all obtained from the same sample, sequenced in a study of blood T cell repertoires in COVID-19. Sequenced by immunoSEQ multiplex PCR; TCRdb stores in-frame clones only, minus some. The table has under 200,000 clones, less than 85% seen once; the top ten hold approximately 12%. The sequencing input was PBMCs or T cells enriched from blood (not recorded which). All receptors come from a man aged 45-65 years who had recovered from COVID-19.

DNA for the CDR3: TGTGCCAGCAGTTACTATGGGGCAGGTGAAAAACTGTTTTTT. This translates into CASSYYGAGEKLFF. V gene TRBV6-2 or TRBV6-3 combines with J gene TRBJ1-4; perhaps TRBD1 as D (5 bases). Germline CDR1 MNHEY, CDR2 SVGEGT. Trimming cost V 1 base and J 7 bases, with 10 bases left between them. CDR3 length equals 14 residues.

This sequence joins TRBV6-5 and TRBJ2-5; 12 bases are shared with TRBD1. Per germline, CDR1 MNHEY and CDR2 SVGAGI. Trimming at V came to 0 bases and at J to 3 bases, leaving 2 bases not matched to a gene. The CDR3 runs 16 residues. In DNA form, the CDR3 reads TGTGCCAGCAGTTACTCCGGGACAGGGGGCAAAGAGACCCAGTACTTC. Its translation is CASSYSGTGGKETQYF.

This clone was picked up one time. This chain uses TRBV19 with TRBJ1-3, with a weak D call TRBD1 (5 bases). The CDR3 sequence is 14 residues long. V gave up 7 bases and J gave up 9 bases, with 19 bases separating them. Germline-derived CDR1 and CDR2 are LNHDA and SQIVND (reference sequence). Here the CDR3 DNA reads TGTGCCAGTATCCCAAGGAGCGCGGGGGGCACCATATATTTT. Translated: CASIPRSAGGTIYF.

The chain combines TRBV6-5 with TRBJ2-3, with D hard to call. This CDR3 spans 14 amino acids. Trimming took off 7 bases at V and 4 bases at J, with 15 bases between the two ends. The germline V gene has CDR1 MNHEY and CDR2 SVGAGI. This CDR3 reads CASKSIMGPDTQYF. CDR3 coding DNA: TGTGCCAGCAAAAGTATTATGGGCCCAGATACGCAGTATTTT.

The V gene is TRBV2, the J gene TRBJ1-1, with D possibly TRBD1 on 6 matching bases. The CDR3 extends over 15 amino acids. V was clipped by 7 bases and J by 0 bases, with 15 bases between them. Germline V gives CDR1 SNHLY, CDR2 FYNNEI. The CDR3 loop reads CASTPQGSMNTEAFF. CDR3 nucleotides: TGTGCCAGCACCCCCCAGGGGTCAATGAACACTGAAGCTTTCTTT.

The chain employs TRBV9 and TRBJ2-3, with 10 bases aligning to TRBD2. The junction had 6 bases not matched to a gene; V was cut back by 3 bases and J by 2 bases. Looked up from germline, CDR1 is SGDLS and CDR2 is YYNGEE. The CDR3 consists of 16 residues. The CDR3 DNA follows: TGTGCCAGCAGCGATAATAGCGGGGGGTTCACAGATACGCAGTATTTT. This sequence encodes CASSDNSGGFTDTQYF.

This clone was detected only once. This rearrangement joins TRBV6-5 to TRBJ2-5, with TRBD1 identical over 7 bases. The V segment lost 6 bases and the J segment 5 bases; nucleotides outside the gene matches: 12. The CDR3 spans 15 residues. Germline lookup yields CDR1 MNHEY and CDR2 SVGAGI. The CDR3 spells CASRPREGQLETQYF. DNA for the CDR3: TGTGCCAGCAGACCCCGAGAGGGACAGTTGGAGACCCAGTACTTC.

The J gene is TRBJ2-1, the V gene TRBV7-3; D uncertain. Between the trimmed V and J ends, which lost 2 bases and 7 bases, there was a span of 9 bases. Germline V CDR1 and CDR2: SGHTA, FQGTGA. The CDR3 is 13 amino acids. The CDR3 reads CASSLPGQNEQFF. For the CDR3, the DNA is TGTGCCAGCAGCTTACCAGGCCAGAATGAGCAGTTCTTC.